This is a list of T cell receptor beta chains from one sample in a study of T cells in Graves' hyperthyroidism and ophthalmopathy. TCRdb reanalysed the multiplex PCR reads using MiXCR and keeps one entry per CDR3 protein. The sample includes over 450,000 distinct CDR3 sequences, about 15% of them seen just once. Sample: blood. All receptors derive from a woman between 18 and 30 years old with Graves' hyperthyroidism. The CDR3 runs from the conserved cysteine through the conserved F or W. Each record gives: D gene, clone size, J gene, V gene, CDR3 DNA, CDR3 protein. D genes are given only for firm matches. Size tells how often a clone was seen (once, few, many) or the class of an expanded clone, and some rows leave it out.

TRBD2 many TRBJ2-7 TRBV6-1 TGTGCCAGCAGTGAAATATTTAGCGGGAGGGGGAACGAGCAGTACTTC CASSEIFSGRGNEQYF
NA many TRBJ1-4 TRBV30 TGTGCCTGGAGCGATGTATCTGCAACTAATGAAAAACTGTTTTTT CAWSDVSATNEKLFF
NA NA TRBJ2-1 TRBV20-1 TGCAGTGCTAGAGATTTAGGGGGGCATGAGCAGTTCTTC CSARDLGGHEQFF
NA many TRBJ1-1 TRBV11-2 TGTGCCAGCAGCTTAGTCCAGGGGAGCACTGAAGCTTTCTTT CASSLVQGSTEAFF
TRBD1 many TRBJ1-1 TRBV29-1 TGCAGCGTTCGGACAGGGGGAGACACTGAAGCTTTCTTT CSVRTGGDTEAFF
NA NA TRBJ1-1 TRBV9 TGTGCCAGCAGCGTAGAGACAATCACTGAAGCTTTCTTT CASSVETITEAFF
TRBD2 many TRBJ2-3 TRBV20-1 TGCAGTGCCCGGATTATGATGGGGACCCCAGCGGGAGGAGATACGCAGTATTTT CSARIMMGTPAGGDTQYF
NA many TRBJ1-2 TRBV20-1 TGCAGTGCTAGATCGGGCGGGGGGCGATACTATGGCTACACCTTC CSARSGGGRYYGYTF
TRBD2 NA TRBJ2-1 TRBV7-8 TGTGCCAGCAGCCACCTCCCCCCCGCTAGCGGGAGGGCCGGTGAGCAGTTCTTC CASSHLPPASGRAGEQFF
NA NA TRBJ1-3 TRBV13 TGTGCCAGCGGCTTTTGGTTTTCTGGAAACACCATATATTTT CASGFWFSGNTIYF
NA many TRBJ2-5 TRBV7-2 TGTGCCAGCAGCTTAGGGGTAGACGGGGGAGAGACCCAGTACTTC CASSLGVDGGETQYF
TRBD1 NA TRBJ1-1 TRBV30 TGTGCCTGGAGTCCCGCCGGGGGGGGACAGAAGAACACTGAAGCTTTCTTT CAWSPAGGGQKNTEAFF
TRBD2 many TRBJ2-1 TRBV5-4 TGTGCCAGCAGCGCTCGCGGGAGTGTGGTTGAGCAGTTCTTC CASSARGSVVEQFF
NA NA TRBJ1-5 TRBV18 TGTGCCAGCTCACCCCGAAACAGGGAAGAAGGTCAGCCCCAGCATTTT CASSPRNREEGQPQHF
TRBD2 NA TRBJ2-1 TRBV7-3 TGTGCCCGCAGCTCCGGGACTAGCGTCTACAATGAGCAGTTCTTC CARSSGTSVYNEQFF
TRBD2 NA TRBJ2-6 TRBV7-9 TGTGCCAGCAGCTTAACTAGCGGGACGATTTCCTCTGGGGCCAACGTCCTGACTTTC CASSLTSGTISSGANVLTF
NA many TRBJ1-6 TRBV11-3 TGTGCCAGCAGCTCAAAGTTGTTCCAGGGGACACCCCTCCACTTT CASSSKLFQGTPLHF
NA many TRBJ1-2 TRBV12-3/TRBV12-4 TGTGCCAGCAGTTTAGGGGACTCCCCTGGCTACACCTTC CASSLGDSPGYTF
NA many TRBJ2-7 TRBV27 TGTGCCAGCAGTTTAAGGGGGTCTGTCCACTACGAGCAGTACTTC CASSLRGSVHYEQYF
TRBD1 many TRBJ2-2 TRBV30 TGTGCCTCCCCCGGCAGGGGGTTTAGCGGGGAGCTGTTTTTT CASPGRGFSGELFF
TRBD2 many TRBJ2-5 TRBV5-1 TGCGCCAGCGCAAGGACTAGCGGGCCCGTGAGCCAGTACTTC CASARTSGPVSQYF
NA many TRBJ1-2 TRBV29-1 TGCAGCGTTGACAGGGGATCAGGCTATGGCTACACCTTC CSVDRGSGYGYTF
TRBD2 NA TRBJ2-5 TRBV5-1 TGCGCCAGCAGCTCTAGCGGAGGGGAGTATCCCCAAGAGACCCAGTACTTC CASSSSGGEYPQETQYF
NA many TRBJ1-1 TRBV6-1 TGTGCCAGCGCAGTCCGGGGCAGAGTTATGAACACTGAAGCTTTCTTT CASAVRGRVMNTEAFF
TRBD1 few TRBJ1-2 TRBV18 TGTGCCAGCTCACAGGACAGGGGCAACTACTATGGCTACACCTTC CASSQDRGNYYGYTF
NA few TRBJ1-6 TRBV7-9 TGTGCCAGCAGCTTTGGGCAGGGCCTTTCACCCCTCCACTTT CASSFGQGLSPLHF
NA many TRBJ2-3 TRBV11-2 TGTGCCAGCAGTGTGCGAGGGGGGGGTCCGGATACGCAGTATTTT CASSVRGGGPDTQYF
NA many TRBJ1-5 TRBV10-2 TGCGCCAGCAGGGGAATGGGGCGCAATCAGCCCCAGCATTTT CASRGMGRNQPQHF
NA many TRBJ2-2 TRBV3-1 TGTGCCAGCAGCCAAGAGTCGTACGCCGGGGAGCTGTTTTTT CASSQESYAGELFF
NA many TRBJ1-1 TRBV12-3/TRBV12-4 TGTGCCAGCAGTTTAGGGACAGTGGGGGCTGAAGCTTTCTTT CASSLGTVGAEAFF